Sequencing of this T cell receptor beta chain was carried out in a study of control samples from healthy donors and cancer patients. This clone was seen only a few times. Germline V gene lookup returns CDR1 MNHEY and CDR2 SVGAGI. Trimming took 5 bases from V and 1 from J; bases not matched to a gene: 5. The CDR3 extends over 15 amino acids. Measured with immunoSEQ multiplex PCR; TCRdb has only the in-frame clones, and not every one. The sample includes approximately 58,000 clones, 87% of them seen just once. The receptor was derived from a man in his 60s with head and neck cancer. The sample was PBMCs. The chain has TRBV6-5 and TRBJ2-5, with 9 nucleotides matching TRBD1. The chain's CDR3 is CASSHPDRGQETQYF. As DNA, the CDR3 is TGTGCCAGCAGTCATCCGGACAGGGGCCAAGAGACCCAGTACTTC.